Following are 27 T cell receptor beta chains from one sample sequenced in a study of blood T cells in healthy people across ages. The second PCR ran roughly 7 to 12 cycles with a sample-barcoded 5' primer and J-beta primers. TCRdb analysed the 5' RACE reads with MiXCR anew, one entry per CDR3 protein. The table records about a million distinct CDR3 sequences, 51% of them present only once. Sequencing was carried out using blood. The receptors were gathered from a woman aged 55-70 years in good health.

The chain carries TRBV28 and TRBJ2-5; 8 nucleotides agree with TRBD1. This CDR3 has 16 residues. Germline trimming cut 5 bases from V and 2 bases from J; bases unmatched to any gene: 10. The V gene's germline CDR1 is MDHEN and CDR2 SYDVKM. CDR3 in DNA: TGTGCCAGCAGTGCCCGAGACAGGGGTGCGCAAGAGACCCAGTACTTC. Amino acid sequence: CASSARDRGAQETQYF.

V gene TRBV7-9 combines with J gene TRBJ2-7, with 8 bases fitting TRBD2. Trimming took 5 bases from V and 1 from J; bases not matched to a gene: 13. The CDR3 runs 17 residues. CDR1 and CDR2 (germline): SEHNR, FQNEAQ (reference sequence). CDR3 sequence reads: CASSLGLALTLSYEQYF. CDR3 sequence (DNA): TGTGCCAGCAGCCTAGGACTAGCCCTAACACTTTCCTACGAGCAGTACTTC. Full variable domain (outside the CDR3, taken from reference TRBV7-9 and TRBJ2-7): DTGVSQNPRHKITKRGQNVTFRCDPISEHNRLYWYRQTLGQGPEFLTYFQNEAQLEKSRLLSDRFSAERPKGSFSTLEIQRTEQGDSAMYLCASSLGLALTLSYEQYFGPGTRLTVT.

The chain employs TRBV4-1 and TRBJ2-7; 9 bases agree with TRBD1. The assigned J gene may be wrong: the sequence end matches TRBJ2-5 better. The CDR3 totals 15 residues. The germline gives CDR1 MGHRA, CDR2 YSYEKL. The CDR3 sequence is CASSQGTGERETQYF. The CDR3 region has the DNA TGCGCCAGCAGCCAAGGGACAGGGGAACGGGAGACCCAGTACTTC.

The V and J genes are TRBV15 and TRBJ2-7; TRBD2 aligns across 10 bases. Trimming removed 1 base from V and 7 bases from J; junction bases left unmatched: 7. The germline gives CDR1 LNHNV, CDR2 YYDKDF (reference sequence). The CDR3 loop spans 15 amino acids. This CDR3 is CATSRVLAGALEQYF. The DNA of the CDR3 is TGTGCCACCAGCAGAGTCCTAGCGGGAGCCCTTGAGCAGTACTTC.

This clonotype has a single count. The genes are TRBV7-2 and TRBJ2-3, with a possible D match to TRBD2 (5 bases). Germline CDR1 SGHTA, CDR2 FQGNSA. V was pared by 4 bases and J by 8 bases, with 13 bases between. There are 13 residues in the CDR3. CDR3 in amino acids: CASSSEGAGTQYF. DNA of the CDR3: TGTGCCAGCAGCTCCGAGGGTGCGGGTACGCAGTATTTT. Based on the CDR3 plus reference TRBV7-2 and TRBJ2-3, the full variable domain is GAGVSQSPSNKVTEKGKDVELRCDPISGHTALYWYRQSLGQGLEFLIYFQGNSAPDKSGLPSDRFSAERTGGSVSTLTIQRTQQEDSAVYLCASSSEGAGTQYFGPGTRLTVL.

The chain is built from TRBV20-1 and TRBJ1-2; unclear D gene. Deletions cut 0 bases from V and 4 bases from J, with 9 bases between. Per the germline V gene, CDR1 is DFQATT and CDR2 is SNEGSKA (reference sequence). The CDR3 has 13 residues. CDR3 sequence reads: CSARDRILYGYTF. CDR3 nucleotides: TGCAGTGCTAGAGATCGGATCCTCTATGGCTACACCTTC.

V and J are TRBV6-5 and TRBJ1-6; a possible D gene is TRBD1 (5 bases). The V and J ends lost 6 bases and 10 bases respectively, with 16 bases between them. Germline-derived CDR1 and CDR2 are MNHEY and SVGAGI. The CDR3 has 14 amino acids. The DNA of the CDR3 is TGTGCCAGCAGCCCCCGGGTCGGGGGATCACCCCTCCACTTT. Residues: CASSPRVGGSPLHF.

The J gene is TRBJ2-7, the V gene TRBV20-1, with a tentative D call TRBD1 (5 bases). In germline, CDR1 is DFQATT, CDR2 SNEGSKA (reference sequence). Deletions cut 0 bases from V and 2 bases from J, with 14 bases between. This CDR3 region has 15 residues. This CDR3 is CSARDPQVPPYEQYF. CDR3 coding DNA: TGCAGTGCTAGAGATCCACAGGTCCCCCCCTACGAGCAGTACTTC.

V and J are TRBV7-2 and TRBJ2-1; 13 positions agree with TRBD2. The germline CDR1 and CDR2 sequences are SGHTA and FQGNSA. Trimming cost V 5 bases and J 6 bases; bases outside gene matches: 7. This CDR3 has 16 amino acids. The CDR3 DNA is TGTGCCAGCAGCAGACCGACTAGCGGGAGGCCCAATGAGCAGTTCTTC. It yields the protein CASSRPTSGRPNEQFF.

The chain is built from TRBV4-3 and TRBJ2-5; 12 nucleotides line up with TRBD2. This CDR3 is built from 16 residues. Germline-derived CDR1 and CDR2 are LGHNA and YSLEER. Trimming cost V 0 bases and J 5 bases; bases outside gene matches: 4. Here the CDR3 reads CASSQELAGGGETQYF. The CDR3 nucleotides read TGCGCCAGCAGCCAAGAACTAGCGGGAGGAGGGGAGACCCAGTACTTC.

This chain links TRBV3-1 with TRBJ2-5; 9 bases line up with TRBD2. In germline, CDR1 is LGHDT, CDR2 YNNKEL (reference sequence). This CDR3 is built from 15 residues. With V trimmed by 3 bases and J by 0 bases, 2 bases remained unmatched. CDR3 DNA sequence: TGTGCCAGCAGCCACCTAGCGGGGTACCAAGAGACCCAGTACTTC. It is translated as CASSHLAGYQETQYF.

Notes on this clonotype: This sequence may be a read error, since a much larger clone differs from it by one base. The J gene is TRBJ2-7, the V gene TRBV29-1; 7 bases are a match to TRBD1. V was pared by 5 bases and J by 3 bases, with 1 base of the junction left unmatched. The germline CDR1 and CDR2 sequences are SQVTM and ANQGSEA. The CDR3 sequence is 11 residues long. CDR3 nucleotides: TGCAGCGTTTGGGACAGCTACGAGCAGTACTTC. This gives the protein CSVWDSYEQYF.

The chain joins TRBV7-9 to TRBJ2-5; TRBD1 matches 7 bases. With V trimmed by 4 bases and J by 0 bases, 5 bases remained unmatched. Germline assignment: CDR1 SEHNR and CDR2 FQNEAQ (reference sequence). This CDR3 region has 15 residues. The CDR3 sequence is CASSSRDRDQETQYF. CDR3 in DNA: TGTGCCAGCAGCTCACGGGACAGAGACCAAGAGACCCAGTACTTC. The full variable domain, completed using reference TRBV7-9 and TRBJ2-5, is DTGVSQNPRHKITKRGQNVTFRCDPISEHNRLYWYRQTLGQGPEFLTYFQNEAQLEKSRLLSDRFSAERPKGSFSTLEIQRTEQGDSAMYLCASSSRDRDQETQYFGPGTRLLVL.

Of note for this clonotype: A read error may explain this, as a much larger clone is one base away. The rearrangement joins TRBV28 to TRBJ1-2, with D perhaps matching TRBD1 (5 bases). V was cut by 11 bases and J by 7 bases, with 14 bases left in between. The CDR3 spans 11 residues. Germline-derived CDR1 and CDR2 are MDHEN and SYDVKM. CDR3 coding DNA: TGTGCCGGCACCGGGGACGGTGGCTACACCTTC. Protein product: CAGTGDGGYTF.

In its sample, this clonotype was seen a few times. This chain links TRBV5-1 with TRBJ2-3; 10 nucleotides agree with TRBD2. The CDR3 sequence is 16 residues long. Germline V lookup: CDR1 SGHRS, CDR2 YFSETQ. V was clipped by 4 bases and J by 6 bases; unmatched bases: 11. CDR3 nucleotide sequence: TGCGCCAGCAGCGTCGGTCTAGCGGGAGTTGGGGATACGCAGTATTTT. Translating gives CASSVGLAGVGDTQYF.

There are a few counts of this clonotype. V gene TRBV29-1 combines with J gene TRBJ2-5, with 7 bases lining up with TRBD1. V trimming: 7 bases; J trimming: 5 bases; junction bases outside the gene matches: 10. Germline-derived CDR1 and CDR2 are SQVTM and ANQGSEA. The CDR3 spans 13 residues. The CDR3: CSDTDRAGETQYF. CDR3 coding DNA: TGCAGCGATACTGACAGGGCTGGGGAGACCCAGTACTTC.

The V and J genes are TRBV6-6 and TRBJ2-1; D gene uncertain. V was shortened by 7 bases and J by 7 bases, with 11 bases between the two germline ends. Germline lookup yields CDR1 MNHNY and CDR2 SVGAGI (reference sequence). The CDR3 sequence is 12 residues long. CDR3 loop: CASTSARNEQFF. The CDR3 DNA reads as TGTGCCAGCACTTCAGCGCGGAATGAGCAGTTCTTC.

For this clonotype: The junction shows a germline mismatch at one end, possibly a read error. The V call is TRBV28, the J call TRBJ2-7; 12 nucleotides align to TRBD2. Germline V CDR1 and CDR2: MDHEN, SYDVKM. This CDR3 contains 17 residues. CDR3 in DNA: TGTGTCAGCAGTCCAGGGATGACTAGCGGGAGCTCCTACGAGCAGTACTTC. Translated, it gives CVSSPGMTSGSSYEQYF.

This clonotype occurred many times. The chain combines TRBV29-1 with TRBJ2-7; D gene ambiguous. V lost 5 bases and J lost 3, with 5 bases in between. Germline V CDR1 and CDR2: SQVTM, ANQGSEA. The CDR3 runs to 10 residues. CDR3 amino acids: CSVTDYEQYF. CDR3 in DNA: TGCAGCGTTACCGACTACGAGCAGTACTTC.

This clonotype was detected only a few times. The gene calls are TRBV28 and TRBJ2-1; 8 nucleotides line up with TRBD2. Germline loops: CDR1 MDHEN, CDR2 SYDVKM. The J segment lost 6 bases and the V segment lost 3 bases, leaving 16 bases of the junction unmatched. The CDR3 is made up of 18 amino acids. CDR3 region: CASSFDWGGTRGRNEQFF. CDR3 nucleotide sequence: TGTGCCAGCAGTTTCGACTGGGGCGGGACTAGAGGTCGCAATGAGCAGTTCTTC.

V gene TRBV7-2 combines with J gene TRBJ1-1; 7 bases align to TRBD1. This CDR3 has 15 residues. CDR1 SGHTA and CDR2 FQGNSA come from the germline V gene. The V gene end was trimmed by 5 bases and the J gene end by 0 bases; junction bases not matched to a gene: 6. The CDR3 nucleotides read TGTGCCAGCAGCCCCGGGGGACAGATGAACACTGAAGCTTTCTTT. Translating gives CASSPGGQMNTEAFF.

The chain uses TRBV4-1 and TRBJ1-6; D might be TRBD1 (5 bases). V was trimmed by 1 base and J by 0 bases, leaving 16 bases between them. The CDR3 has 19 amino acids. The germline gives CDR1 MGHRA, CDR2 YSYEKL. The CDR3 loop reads CASSQVGVRSSSYNSPLHF. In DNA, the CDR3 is TGCGCCAGCAGCCAAGTGGGGGTCCGGTCTAGCTCCTATAATTCACCCCTCCACTTT.

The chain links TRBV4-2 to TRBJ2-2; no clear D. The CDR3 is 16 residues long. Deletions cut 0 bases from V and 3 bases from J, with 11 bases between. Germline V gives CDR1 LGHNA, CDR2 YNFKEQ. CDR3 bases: TGTGCCAGCAGCCAAGATGTCATATCTGACACCGGGGAGCTGTTTTTT. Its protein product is CASSQDVISDTGELFF.

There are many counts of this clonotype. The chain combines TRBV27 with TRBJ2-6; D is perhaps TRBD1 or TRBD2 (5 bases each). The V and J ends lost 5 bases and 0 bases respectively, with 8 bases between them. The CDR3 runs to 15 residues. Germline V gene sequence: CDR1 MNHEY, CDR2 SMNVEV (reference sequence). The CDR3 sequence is CASSPGASGANVLTF. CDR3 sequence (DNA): TGTGCCAGCAGTCCCGGGGCCTCTGGGGCCAACGTCCTGACTTTC.

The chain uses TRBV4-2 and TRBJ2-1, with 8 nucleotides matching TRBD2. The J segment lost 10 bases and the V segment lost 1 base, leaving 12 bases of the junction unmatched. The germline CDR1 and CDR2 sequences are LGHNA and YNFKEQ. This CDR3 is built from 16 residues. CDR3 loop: CASSQVLAGTSGEQFF. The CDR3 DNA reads TGTGCCAGCAGCCAAGTTTTGGCAGGGACTAGTGGGGAGCAGTTCTTC.

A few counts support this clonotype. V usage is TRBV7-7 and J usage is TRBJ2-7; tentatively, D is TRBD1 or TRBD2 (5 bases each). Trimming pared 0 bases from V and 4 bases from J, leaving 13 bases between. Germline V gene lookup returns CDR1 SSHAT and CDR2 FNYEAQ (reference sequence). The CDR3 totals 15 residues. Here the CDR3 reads CASSLAAGTRYEQYF. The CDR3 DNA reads TGTGCCAGCAGCTTAGCGGCAGGGACCCGATACGAGCAGTACTTC.

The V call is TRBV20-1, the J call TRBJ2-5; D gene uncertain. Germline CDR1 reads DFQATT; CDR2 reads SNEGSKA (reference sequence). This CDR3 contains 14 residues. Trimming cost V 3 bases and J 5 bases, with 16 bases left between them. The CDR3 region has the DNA TGCAGTGCTAGCCTGGTAGGAAAAGGGGAGACCCAGTACTTC. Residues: CSASLVGKGETQYF.